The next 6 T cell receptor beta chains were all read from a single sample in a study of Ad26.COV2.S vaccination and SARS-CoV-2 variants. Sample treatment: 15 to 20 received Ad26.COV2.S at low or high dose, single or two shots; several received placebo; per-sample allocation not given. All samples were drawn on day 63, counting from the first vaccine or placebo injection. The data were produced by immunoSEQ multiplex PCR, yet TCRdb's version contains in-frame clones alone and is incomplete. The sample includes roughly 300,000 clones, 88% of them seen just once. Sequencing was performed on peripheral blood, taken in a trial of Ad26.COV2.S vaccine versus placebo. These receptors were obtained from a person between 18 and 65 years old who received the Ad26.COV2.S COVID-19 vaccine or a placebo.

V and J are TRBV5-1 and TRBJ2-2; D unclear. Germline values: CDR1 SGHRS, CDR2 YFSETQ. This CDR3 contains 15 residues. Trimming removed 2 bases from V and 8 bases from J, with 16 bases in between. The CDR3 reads CASSLRRAAMGELFF. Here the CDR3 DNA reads TGCGCCAGCAGCTTACGAAGGGCGGCTATGGGGGAGCTGTTTTTT.

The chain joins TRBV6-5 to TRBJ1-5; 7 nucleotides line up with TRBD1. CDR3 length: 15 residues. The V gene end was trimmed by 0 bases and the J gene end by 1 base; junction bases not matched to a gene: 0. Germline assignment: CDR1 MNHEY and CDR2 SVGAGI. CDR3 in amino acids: CASSYSRGSNQPQHF. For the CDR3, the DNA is TGTGCCAGCAGTTACTCCAGGGGGAGCAATCAGCCCCAGCATTTT.

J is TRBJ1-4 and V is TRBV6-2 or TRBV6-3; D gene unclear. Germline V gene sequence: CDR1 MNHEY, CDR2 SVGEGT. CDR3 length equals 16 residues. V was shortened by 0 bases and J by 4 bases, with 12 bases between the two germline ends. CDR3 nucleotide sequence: TGTGCCAGCAGTTACTCGAGAGGAAGTGTTAATGAAAAACTGTTTTTT. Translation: CASSYSRGSVNEKLFF.

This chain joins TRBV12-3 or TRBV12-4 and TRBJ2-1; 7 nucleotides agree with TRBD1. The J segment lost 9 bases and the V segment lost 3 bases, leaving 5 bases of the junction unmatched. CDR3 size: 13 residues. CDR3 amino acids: CASSLAGGVEQFF. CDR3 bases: TGTGCCAGCAGTTTGGCAGGGGGTGTTGAGCAGTTCTTC.

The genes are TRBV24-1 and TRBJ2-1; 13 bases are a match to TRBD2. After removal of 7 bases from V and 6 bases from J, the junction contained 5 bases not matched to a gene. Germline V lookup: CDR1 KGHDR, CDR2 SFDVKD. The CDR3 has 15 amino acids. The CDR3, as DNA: TGTGCCACCAGAACTAGCGGGAGGGCGGTCAATGAGCAGTTCTTC. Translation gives CATRTSGRAVNEQFF.

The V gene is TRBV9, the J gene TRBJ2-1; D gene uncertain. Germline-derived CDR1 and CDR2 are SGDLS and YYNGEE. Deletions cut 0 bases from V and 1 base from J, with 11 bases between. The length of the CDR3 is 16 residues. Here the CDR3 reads CASSVGRSSSYNEQFF. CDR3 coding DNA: TGTGCCAGCAGCGTAGGGCGAAGCTCTTCCTACAATGAGCAGTTCTTC.